The present T cell receptor beta chain was sequenced within a study of brain T cells in children with intractable seizures. Study outcomes and limitations: Pre- and post-surgery blood differed in depth, so pre-surgery absences may be undersampling. Viral specificity was inferred only from CDR3 similarity; HCMV serostatus was unknown.

As to this clone: The antigen remains undetermined.

V shed 2 bases and J shed 2 bases, with 16 bases lying between them. The CDR3 contains 17 residues. Looked up from germline, CDR1 is SNHLY and CDR2 is FYNNEI. Time point of the sample: blood from clinic visit 5 months post-surgery; TSC patient then seizure free. Here immunoSEQ multiplex PCR was the method, and the copy in TCRdb shows in-frame clones only, minus some. The repertoire has 300,000 to 400,000 clones, about 94% of them found once; the top ten carry around 6%. The chain recombines TRBV2 with TRBJ2-4; D may be TRBD2 (5 bases). The sequenced sample was peripheral blood, obtained roughly 5 months after surgery. The sequence derives from a boy under two years old with tuberous sclerosis and intractable seizures. Here the CDR3 reads CASSELGGFSSKNIQYF. In DNA form, the CDR3 reads TGTGCCAGCAGTGAACTTGGCGGGTTTTCCTCCAAAAACATTCAGTACTTC.